The 3 T cell receptor beta chains below come from one sample, sequenced in a study of radiation and T cells in renal cell carcinoma. Noted time point: baseline pretreatment blood. Treatment of the sample: 15 Gy SBRT to primary tumor, nephrectomy 4 weeks later. Method: immunoSEQ multiplex PCR; TCRdb's copy keeps in-frame clones and lacks some. The data hold about 150,000 clones, with 88% observed a single time. Sequenced here: blood, sampled from a patient whose treatment included radiotherapy and nephrectomy. These receptors came from a woman aged 70 to 79 with renal cell carcinoma.

Concerning this clone: The same CDR3 can be traced to other DNA sequences in this sample. This chain uses TRBV7-8 with TRBJ1-2, with D perhaps TRBD1 (5 bases). The V end was cut by 4 bases, the J end by 4 bases, with 13 bases between. CDR1 SGHVS and CDR2 FQNEAQ come from the germline V gene. This CDR3 has 14 residues. This CDR3 reads CASSSGTGPYGYTF. The CDR3 DNA is TGTGCCAGCAGCTCCGGGACGGGACCCTATGGCTACACCTTC. The full variable domain, its missing parts supplied by reference TRBV7-8 and TRBJ1-2, is GAGVSQSPRYKVAKRGQDVALRCDPISGHVSLFWYQQALGQGPEFLTYFQNEAQLDKSGLPSDRFFAERPEGSVSTLKIQRTQQEDSAVYLCASSSGTGPYGYTFGSGTRLTVV.

The gene calls are TRBV7-9 and TRBJ1-1; no clear D gene. V lost 1 base and J lost 5, with 8 bases in between. CDR3 length: 13 amino acids. CDR1 is SEHNR, CDR2 FQNEAQ, per germline (reference sequence). As DNA, the CDR3 is TGTGCCAGCAGCTTAGAAACGGGAACTGAAGCTTTCTTT. Encoded protein: CASSLETGTEAFF.

The chain couples TRBV7-6 to TRBJ2-3, with D possibly matching TRBD2 (6 bases). Germline CDR1 reads SGHVS; CDR2 reads FNYEAQ. The ends were cut back, 5 bases at V and 0 bases at J, with 12 bases in the middle. CDR3 length: 15 amino acids. CDR3 sequence: CASSRTTSSTDTQYF. The CDR3 DNA sequence: TGTGCCAGCAGCCGGACTACGAGTAGCACAGATACGCAGTATTTT.